The clone carrying this T cell receptor beta chain appeared a few times. Its cognate antigen is unknown. The PCR had 60 Vbeta and 13 Jbeta primers. Using immunoSEQ multiplex PCR, the repertoire was profiled, and TCRdb retains in-frame clones only, with some absent. The sample carries some 200,000 clones, approximately 85% recorded once. Trimming took 1 base from V and 5 from J, leaving 12 bases between them. Germline V gives CDR1 KGHSH, CDR2 LQKENI. This CDR3 spans 14 amino acids. These data are taken from a study of cytomegalovirus exposure and HLA in healthy donors. Study-level findings and limits: TCR beta chain V- and J-gene trimming was linked, in a later analysis, to a missense variant in DCLRE1C. It was likely that a cluster of highly shared sequence variants was a sequencing artifact.

The gene calls are TRBV18 and TRBJ2-7, with D possibly TRBD2 on 5 matching bases. This TCR came from a woman aged 50 to 60 in good health and CMV-seropositive. The sample consisted of PBMCs. CDR3 in amino acids: CASSPRETGHEQYF. The CDR3 DNA reads TGTGCCAGCTCACCACGGGAGACCGGCCACGAGCAGTACTTC.